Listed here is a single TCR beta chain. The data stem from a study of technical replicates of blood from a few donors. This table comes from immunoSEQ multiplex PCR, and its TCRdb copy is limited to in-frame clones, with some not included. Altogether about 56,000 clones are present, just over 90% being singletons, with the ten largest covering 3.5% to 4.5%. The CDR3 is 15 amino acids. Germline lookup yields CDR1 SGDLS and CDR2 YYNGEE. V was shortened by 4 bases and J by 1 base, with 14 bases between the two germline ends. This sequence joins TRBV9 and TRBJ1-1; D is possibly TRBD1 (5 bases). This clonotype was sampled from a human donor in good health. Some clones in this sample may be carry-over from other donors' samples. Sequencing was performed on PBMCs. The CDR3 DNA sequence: TGTGCCAGCAGCCCCCGCGGGGCAGAGAACACTGAAGCTTTCTTT. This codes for CASSPRGAENTEAFF.